A single sample gave rise to the 27 T cell receptor beta chains below, sequenced in a study of shared clonotypes between healthy human individuals. This table comes from immunoSEQ multiplex PCR, and its TCRdb copy is limited to in-frame clones, with some not included. The sample shows approximately 2,000,000 clones, about 90% of them seen only once. Sample: naive CD4+ T cells from PBMCs. Subset reported: CD45RA+ positively selected. The receptors stem from a man aged 18 to 29 in good health. Some clones in this sample may be carry-over from other donors' samples.

The chain combines TRBV7-9 with TRBJ1-2; 12 bases line up with TRBD1. V trimming: 3 bases; J trimming: 8 bases; junction bases outside the gene matches: 7. The germline V gene encodes CDR1 SEHNR and CDR2 FQNEAQ (reference sequence). This CDR3 is built from 15 residues. The CDR3, as DNA: TGTGCCAGCAGCTTCGGGGGACAGGGGGCTAGAGGCTACACCTTC. This codes for CASSFGGQGARGYTF.

The chain is built from TRBV2 and TRBJ2-5; D not certain. This CDR3 comprises 14 residues. Between the trimmed V and J ends, which lost 2 bases and 2 bases, there was a span of 9 bases. Per the germline V gene, CDR1 is SNHLY and CDR2 is FYNNEI. The CDR3 nucleotides read TGTGCCAGCAGTGAATTGTCGGGTCAAGAGACCCAGTACTTC. It is translated as CASSELSGQETQYF. Full variable domain (rest looked up from reference TRBV2 and TRBJ2-5): EPEVTQTPSHQVTQMGQEVILRCVPISNHLYFYWYRQILGQKVEFLVSFYNNEISEKSEIFDDQFSVERPDGSNFTLKIRSTKLEDSAMYFCASSELSGQETQYFGPGTRLLVL.

The J gene is TRBJ1-2, the V gene TRBV25-1; 8 positions agree with TRBD1. The CDR3 runs 14 residues. From germline, CDR1 is MGHDK and CDR2 SYGVNS. V shed 6 bases and J 9 bases; nucleotides not matched to a gene: 12. CDR3 loop: CASRGDRQGLSYTF. Written as DNA, the CDR3 is TGTGCCAGCAGGGGGGACCGACAGGGGTTAAGCTACACCTTC.

This clone has a single count. The chain links TRBV4-1 to TRBJ2-1; 8 bases line up with TRBD2. This CDR3 is built from 16 residues. Germline lookup yields CDR1 MGHRA and CDR2 YSYEKL. V shed 4 bases and J 2 bases; nucleotides not matched to a gene: 7. CDR3 in DNA: TGCGCCAGCAGCCGCCCGGGGACTAGGGCCTACAATGAGCAGTTCTTC. It yields the protein CASSRPGTRAYNEQFF.

V usage is TRBV28 and J usage is TRBJ1-5, with 7 bases matching TRBD1. With V trimmed by 2 bases and J by 3 bases, 4 bases remained unmatched. The length of the CDR3 is 15 residues. Germline V CDR1 and CDR2: MDHEN, SYDVKM. The CDR3 loop reads CASSLNRGYNQPQHF. The CDR3 bases are TGTGCCAGCAGTTTAAACAGGGGATACAATCAGCCCCAGCATTTT.

The chain uses TRBV5-1 and TRBJ2-7, with 15 positions matching TRBD2. The CDR3 has 15 amino acids. CDR1 is SGHRS, CDR2 YFSETQ, per germline. Unmatched junction bases numbered 8, after V lost 4 bases and J lost 9 bases. The DNA for the CDR3 is TGCGCCAGCAGCGGACTAGCGGGAGGGCCTTCGGGGCAGTACTTC. This gives the protein CASSGLAGGPSGQYF.

The CDR3 sequence is CASSAGTAQFF. The CDR3, as DNA: TGTGCCAGCAGCGCCGGGACAGCCCAGTTCTTC. The chain couples TRBV9 to TRBJ2-1, with TRBD1 matching 7 bases. There are 11 residues in the CDR3. The germline CDR1 and CDR2 sequences are SGDLS and YYNGEE. V lost 3 bases to trimming and J lost 13 bases; unmatched junction nucleotides: 4.

V gene TRBV10-3 combines with J gene TRBJ2-6; D may match TRBD1 or TRBD2 (6 bases each). The CDR3 contains 19 residues. V shed 10 bases and J shed 1 base, with 26 bases lying between them. Germline V gene lookup returns CDR1 ENHRY and CDR2 SYGVKD. CDR3 DNA: TGTGCCACCGGGAGAATATTAGGACAGAGTCGTTCTGGGGCCAACGTCCTGACTTTC. As protein: CATGRILGQSRSGANVLTF.

The chain recombines TRBV9 with TRBJ2-1, with D hard to call. The CDR3 totals 14 residues. Per the germline V gene, CDR1 is SGDLS and CDR2 is YYNGEE. Trimming stripped 0 bases from V and 5 bases from J, with 9 bases between. CDR3 DNA sequence: TGTGCCAGCAGCGTAGTAGCTGGACACAATGAGCAGTTCTTC. This sequence encodes CASSVVAGHNEQFF.

This clone was seen a single time. Other DNA sequences of this sample code for an identical CDR3. The chain couples TRBV7-3 to TRBJ2-2; TRBD1 is a possible D gene (5 bases). The V end was cut by 5 bases, the J end by 5 bases, with 15 bases between. Germline CDR1 reads SGHTA; CDR2 reads FQGTGA. The CDR3 has 15 amino acids. CDR3 nucleotides: TGTGCCAGCAGCCCCGGTAGGGGCCGGACCGGGGAGCTGTTTTTT. The encoded protein is CASSPGRGRTGELFF.

This rearrangement joins TRBV20-1 to TRBJ2-1; D might be TRBD2 (5 bases). CDR3 length equals 11 residues. From germline, CDR1 is DFQATT and CDR2 SNEGSKA (reference sequence). Between the trimmed V and J ends, which lost 3 bases and 6 bases, there was a span of 6 bases. CDR3 in DNA: TGCAGTGCTAGCGGGGTCAATGAGCAGTTCTTC. Its protein is CSASGVNEQFF.

This clone was seen once. The V gene is TRBV9, the J gene TRBJ1-2, with D hard to call. Trimming cost V 0 bases and J 4 bases, with 13 bases left between them. The CDR3 has 15 residues. Germline lookup yields CDR1 SGDLS and CDR2 YYNGEE. The CDR3 coding sequence is TGTGCCAGCAGCGTAGCTCCCACCCCCGGCTATGGCTACACCTTC. Its protein product is CASSVAPTPGYGYTF.

The chain carries TRBV7-2 and TRBJ2-5, with D perhaps matching TRBD1 (6 bases). Germline V gives CDR1 SGHTA, CDR2 FQGNSA. V lost 5 bases and J 9 bases, leaving 10 bases between the germline ends. The length of the CDR3 is 11 residues. CDR3 residues: CASSPQGPQYF. DNA for the CDR3: TGTGCCAGCAGCCCACAGGGACCCCAGTACTTC.

The V and J genes are TRBV18 and TRBJ2-5; 7 positions match TRBD2. This CDR3 contains 15 residues. Looked up from germline, CDR1 is KGHSH and CDR2 is LQKENI. With V trimmed by 1 base and J by 4 bases, 6 bases remained unmatched. CDR3 region: CASSPQGRVGETQYF. DNA of the CDR3: TGTGCCAGCTCACCACAGGGGAGGGTCGGAGAGACCCAGTACTTC. The whole variable domain, filled in from reference TRBV18 and TRBJ2-5, reads NAGVMQNPRHLVRRRGQEARLRCSPMKGHSHVYWYRQLPEEGLKFMVYLQKENIIDESGMPKERFSAEFPKEGPSILRIQQVVRGDSAAYFCASSPQGRVGETQYFGPGTRLLVL.

The V call is TRBV6-5, the J call TRBJ2-3, with D perhaps matching TRBD1 (6 bases). Trimming removed 4 bases at V and 0 bases at J, with 11 bases between. This CDR3 comprises 15 residues. Germline V gene sequence: CDR1 MNHEY, CDR2 SVGAGI. CDR3 in DNA: TGTGCCAGCAGTTCCCCAGGGGCCAGCACAGATACGCAGTATTTT. Amino acid sequence: CASSSPGASTDTQYF.

In this sample, this clone turned up once. V and J are TRBV9 and TRBJ1-4; no reliable D call. V was cut by 0 bases and J by 1 base, with 13 bases left in between. Looked up from germline, CDR1 is SGDLS and CDR2 is YYNGEE. This CDR3 comprises 17 residues. The CDR3 region is CASSVGVGPRTNEKLFF. CDR3 sequence (DNA): TGTGCCAGCAGCGTAGGAGTAGGACCCCGAACTAATGAAAAACTGTTTTTT.

Worth noting for this clone: Other DNA sequences of this sample code for an identical CDR3. This CDR3 reads CASSQGLAGSYEQYF. The CDR3 DNA sequence: TGCGCCAGCAGCCAAGGACTAGCGGGATCATACGAGCAGTACTTC. The gene calls are TRBV4-3 and TRBJ2-7, with TRBD2 matching 11 bases. Germline V gene data show CDR1 as LGHNA and CDR2 as YSLEER. Trimming took 1 base from V and 4 from J; bases not matched to a gene: 3. This CDR3 region has 15 residues.

The chain joins TRBV5-4 to TRBJ2-3; 8 nucleotides agree with TRBD1. The CDR3 length is 20 residues. Germline V gives CDR1 SGHNT, CDR2 YYREEE (reference sequence). After removal of 1 base from V and 3 bases from J, the junction contained 19 bases not matched to a gene. The CDR3 region is CASSLRRGGGSGGMTDTQYF. The DNA for the CDR3 is TGTGCCAGCAGCTTGAGACGTGGGGGAGGTTCAGGGGGCATGACAGATACGCAGTATTTT.

This chain uses TRBV6-1 with TRBJ2-7; TRBD1 aligns across 8 bases. The CDR3 length is 15 residues. V gave up 5 bases and J gave up 2 bases; unmatched junction bases: 8. Germline values: CDR1 MNHNS, CDR2 SASEGT. DNA for the CDR3: TGTGCCAGCAGTTTTACCCAGGGGGCGGCCTACGAGCAGTACTTC. It is translated as CASSFTQGAAYEQYF.

The gene calls are TRBV6-1 and TRBJ1-3; D gene uncertain. CDR3 length equals 15 residues. Germline assignment: CDR1 MNHNS and CDR2 SASEGT. Trimming pared 1 base from V and 0 bases from J, leaving 7 bases between. DNA of the CDR3: TGTGCCAGCAGTGAAGGAGTGAGCTCTGGAAACACCATATATTTT. Protein sequence: CASSEGVSSGNTIYF.

The genes are TRBV2 and TRBJ2-5; 11 bases are shared with TRBD2. Germline-derived CDR1 and CDR2 are SNHLY and FYNNEI. The V segment lost 4 bases and the J segment 5 bases; nucleotides outside the gene matches: 9. There are 16 residues in the CDR3. The CDR3 protein is CASSGLLAGGRETQYF. The CDR3 coding sequence is TGTGCCAGCAGTGGTTTGCTAGCGGGGGGTAGGGAGACCCAGTACTTC.

V is TRBV6-6 and J is TRBJ2-5; D may be TRBD1 (6 bases). Germline V CDR1 and CDR2: MNHNY, SVGAGI (reference sequence). V was shortened by 5 bases and J by 7 bases, with 8 bases between the two germline ends. CDR3 size: 11 residues. The CDR3 loop reads CASSGGGTQYF. In DNA form, the CDR3 reads TGTGCCAGCAGTGGGGGCGGGACCCAGTACTTC.

Worth noting for this clone: The same CDR3 also results from other DNA sequences found in this sample. The rearrangement links TRBV28 to TRBJ2-3; D might be TRBD2 (5 bases). The germline V and J ends were trimmed by 5 bases and 2 bases, with 5 bases remaining between them. The CDR3 extends over 12 amino acids. Germline CDR1 is MDHEN and CDR2 is SYDVKM. CDR3: CASSGLTDTQYF. The CDR3 DNA reads as TGTGCCAGCAGTGGACTCACAGATACGCAGTATTTT.

The chain has TRBV5-1 and TRBJ2-5; 10 bases are a match to TRBD1. CDR3 length equals 16 residues. Germline CDR1 and CDR2: SGHRS and YFSETQ. After removal of 4 bases from V and 5 bases from J, the junction contained 11 bases not matched to a gene. In DNA, the CDR3 is TGCGCCAGCAGCCCCCTAGGGGGACAGGGGTCCGAGACCCAGTACTTC. It codes for CASSPLGGQGSETQYF.

This clone has only one observation. The genes are TRBV28 and TRBJ1-1; no firm D call. The germline V gene has CDR1 MDHEN and CDR2 SYDVKM. The CDR3 is 16 amino acids. V was shortened by 3 bases and J by 1 base, with 15 bases between the two germline ends. The CDR3 sequence: CASSFHFLTRNTEAFF. CDR3 nucleotide sequence: TGTGCCAGCAGTTTCCACTTCCTGACGCGGAACACTGAAGCTTTCTTT.

Only one count was recorded for this clone. V gene TRBV19 combines with J gene TRBJ1-2; D gene unclear. Germline CDR1 reads LNHDA; CDR2 reads SQIVND (reference sequence). V was cut by 4 bases and J by 7 bases, with 16 bases left in between. CDR3 length equals 14 residues. The CDR3 is CASSTLAVSGGYTF. The CDR3 DNA reads TGTGCCAGTAGTACCCTAGCGGTTAGCGGTGGCTACACCTTC. Combining the CDR3 with reference TRBV19 and TRBJ1-2 gives the whole variable domain DGGITQSPKYLFRKEGQNVTLSCEQNLNHDAMYWYRQDPGQGLRLIYYSQIVNDFQKGDIAEGYSVSREKKESFPLTVTSAQKNPTAFYLCASSTLAVSGGYTFGSGTRLTVV.

This chain uses TRBV6-6 with TRBJ2-7, with D maybe TRBD2 (6 bases). Trimming stripped 8 bases from V and 3 bases from J, with 14 bases between. Germline lookup yields CDR1 MNHNY and CDR2 SVGAGI (reference sequence). The CDR3 contains 13 residues. CDR3 sequence: CASSLSGLYEQYF. CDR3 nucleotides: TGTGCCAGCTCCCTTAGCGGTCTCTACGAGCAGTACTTC.